Presented here are 18 T cell receptor beta chains from one specimen sequenced in a study of T-cell reconstitution after alpha-beta-depleted transplantation in children. Researchers prepared the TCRbeta library using unique molecular identifiers, the study reports. TCRdb used MiXCR to reprocess the PCR reads, holding one entry per CDR3 protein. The sample lists about 980,000 distinct CDR3 sequences; roughly 29% were seen once. Sequenced here: PBMCs, mostly from graft donor cells, sampled 360 days after TCRalphabeta/CD19-depleted stem cell transplant. The receptors originated from a boy in the first two years of life who had a stem cell transplant for SCID, so the T cells may come from the graft donor.

The chain uses TRBV20-1 and TRBJ1-6; TRBD1 is a possible D gene (6 bases). CDR3 length: 14 amino acids. From germline, CDR1 is DFQATT and CDR2 SNEGSKA (reference sequence). Trimming stripped 3 bases from V and 8 bases from J, with 14 bases between. DNA of the CDR3: TGCAGTGCTAGGGGCCAGGGGTCCTATTCACCCCTCCACTTT. As protein: CSARGQGSYSPLHF.

This clonotype was counted once. The chain employs TRBV20-1 and TRBJ2-5, with D possibly matching TRBD2 (6 bases). Per the germline V gene, CDR1 is DFQATT and CDR2 is SNEGSKA (reference sequence). With 6 bases removed from V and 0 bases from J, the gap between germline ends came to 8 bases. The CDR3 has 12 residues. The CDR3 DNA reads as TGCAGTGCCTCTAGCGACCAAGAGACCCAGTACTTC. It encodes CSASSDQETQYF.

V and J are TRBV2 and TRBJ2-2; D remains ambiguous. The CDR3 runs 12 residues. V was cut by 7 bases and J by 6 bases, with 9 bases left in between. Germline V gene lookup returns CDR1 SNHLY and CDR2 FYNNEI. This CDR3 is CASTSMAGELFF. The CDR3 coding sequence is TGTGCCAGCACCTCTATGGCCGGGGAGCTGTTTTTT.

This clonotype was counted between two and nine times. The chain carries TRBV12-3 or TRBV12-4 and TRBJ1-4; the D gene is possibly TRBD1 (6 bases). The CDR3 is 15 amino acids. V lost 5 bases, J lost 0 bases, and 10 bases lay in between. As DNA, the CDR3 is TGTGCCAGCAGTGGGCGGACAGCAACTAATGAAAAACTGTTTTTT. This encodes CASSGRTATNEKLFF.

This sequence joins TRBV5-1 and TRBJ1-4; weak D call: TRBD1 (5 bases). The CDR3 is made up of 16 amino acids. CDR1 is SGHRS and CDR2 is YFSETQ in the germline V gene. Trimming shortened V by 4 bases and J by 7 bases, and 20 bases separated the two germline ends. This CDR3 is CASSPGGGPTPEKLFF. The CDR3, as DNA: TGCGCCAGCAGCCCTGGGGGTGGCCCTACCCCTGAAAAACTGTTTTTT.

The rearrangement uses TRBV2 and TRBJ2-7; 12 bases map to TRBD1. Germline assignment: CDR1 SNHLY and CDR2 FYNNEI. The ends lost 8 bases at V and 6 bases at J; junction bases unmatched: 14. The CDR3 extends over 16 amino acids. The CDR3 nucleotides read TGTGCCAGCCTACAAGAACTGGGACAGGGGGCACGCGAGCAGTACTTC. This gives the protein CASLQELGQGAREQYF.

This chain uses TRBV20-1 with TRBJ2-3, with 9 bases matching TRBD2. Trimming removed 1 base from V and 6 bases from J; junction bases left unmatched: 8. This CDR3 spans 15 amino acids. CDR1 DFQATT and CDR2 SNEGSKA come from the germline V gene (reference sequence). CDR3 protein: CSARAPAGGSDTQYF. Here the CDR3 DNA reads TGCAGTGCTAGAGCCCCAGCGGGGGGATCGGATACGCAGTATTTT.

The rearrangement uses TRBV12-3 or TRBV12-4 and TRBJ2-2, with TRBD2 identical over 7 bases. J lost 4 bases, V lost 6 bases, and 11 bases had no gene match. The CDR3 consists of 16 residues. The CDR3 DNA follows: TGTGCCAGCAGCACAATCGCGGGGGTACGCACCGGGGAGCTGTTTTTT. Translating gives CASSTIAGVRTGELFF.

This clonotype was counted once. This rearrangement joins TRBV13 to TRBJ2-5; D may match TRBD1 or TRBD2 (5 bases each). CDR3 length: 14 residues. V was clipped by 5 bases and J by 1 base, with 11 bases between them. Germline values: CDR1 PRHDT, CDR2 FYEKMQ (reference sequence). In DNA, the CDR3 is TGTGCCAGCAGCCCAGAGGGGAGCCAAGAGACCCAGTACTTC. Its translation is CASSPEGSQETQYF.

This chain links TRBV4-2 with TRBJ1-1; TRBD1 matches at 9 bases. V trimming: 4 bases; J trimming: 6 bases; junction bases outside the gene matches: 3. Germline lookup yields CDR1 LGHNA and CDR2 YNFKEQ. The CDR3 loop spans 13 amino acids. DNA of the CDR3: TGTGCCAGCAGCCCAGGGACAGGGCCTGAAGCTTTCTTT. The encoded protein is CASSPGTGPEAFF.

The V gene is TRBV6-2 or TRBV6-3, the J gene TRBJ2-1, with D tentatively TRBD1 or TRBD2 (7 bases each). The CDR3 totals 16 residues. Trimming cost V 7 bases and J 4 bases, with 20 bases left between them. The germline CDR1 and CDR2 sequences are MNHEY and SVGEGT. The CDR3 is CASTKAGQRFYNEQFF. In DNA form, the CDR3 reads TGTGCCAGCACCAAAGCGGGACAGCGGTTTTACAATGAGCAGTTCTTC.

The CDR3 nucleotides read TGTGCCAGCAGTTTACAGCGGGGGGCCTACGAGCAGTACTTC. This codes for CASSLQRGAYEQYF. The chain carries TRBV12-3 or TRBV12-4 and TRBJ2-7; the match to TRBD2 covers 9 bases. The V and J ends lost 2 bases and 2 bases, in that order; junction bases with no gene match: 1. The CDR3 totals 14 residues.

This clonotype showed up just a few times. The genes are TRBV5-5 and TRBJ2-3; TRBD2 matches 9 bases. The V and J ends lost 0 bases and 1 base, in that order; junction bases with no gene match: 6. CDR3 length equals 17 residues. Germline loops: CDR1 SGHKS, CDR2 YYEKEE (reference sequence). The CDR3 loop reads CASSLDPLAGGTDTQYF. The CDR3 DNA follows: TGTGCCAGCAGCTTGGACCCTTTAGCGGGGGGCACAGATACGCAGTATTTT.

This clonotype was counted between two and nine times. The J gene is TRBJ2-3, the V gene TRBV20-1; TRBD2 matches 14 bases. With 5 bases clipped from V and 0 bases from J, the junction kept 10 bases outside the gene matches. Germline assignment: CDR1 DFQATT and CDR2 SNEGSKA (reference sequence). This CDR3 is built from 18 residues. CDR3 DNA: TGCAGTGCTTCTAAGACTAGCGGGGGGGAGTACAGCACAGATACGCAGTATTTT. Translating gives CSASKTSGGEYSTDTQYF.

V and J are TRBV15 and TRBJ2-3, with no clear D. The V gene lost 1 base and the J gene lost 0 bases, with 14 bases spanning the gap. The CDR3 length is 17 residues. Germline loops: CDR1 LNHNV, CDR2 YYDKDF (reference sequence). In DNA, the CDR3 is TGTGCCACCAGCAGAGGCCTCTTAGGAGCAAGCACAGATACGCAGTATTTT. Protein sequence: CATSRGLLGASTDTQYF.

The rearrangement links TRBV10-3 to TRBJ2-1; 12 positions match TRBD2. Germline loops: CDR1 ENHRY, CDR2 SYGVKD. J gave up 15 bases and V 6 bases, and 12 bases lay outside the gene matches. The CDR3 loop spans 14 amino acids. CDR3: CAISPGLAGYQRFF. DNA of the CDR3: TGTGCCATCAGCCCGGGACTAGCGGGCTATCAACGGTTCTTC.

The sample holds many counts of this clonotype. This chain joins TRBV15 and TRBJ2-1; unclear D gene. Germline V gene data show CDR1 as LNHNV and CDR2 as YYDKDF (reference sequence). V lost 1 base and J lost 9, with 10 bases in between. This CDR3 contains 13 residues. The CDR3 DNA follows: TGTGCCACCAGCAGAGTGTATAATGGTGAGCAGTTCTTC. This sequence encodes CATSRVYNGEQFF.

This clonotype was seen at least ten times. One junction end does not reproduce the germline sequence, and a read error may be involved. The chain carries TRBV18 and TRBJ2-3; D is perhaps TRBD1 (5 bases). CDR3 length: 13 amino acids. From germline, CDR1 is KGHSH and CDR2 LQKENI. The CDR3 nucleotides read TGCGCCAGCAGCCCAGGGTCCACAGATACGCAGTATTTT. This translates into CASSPGSTDTQYF. The variable domain in full, completed from reference TRBV18 and TRBJ2-3, reads NAGVMQNPRHLVRRRGQEARLRCSPMKGHSHVYWYRQLPEEGLKFMVYLQKENIIDESGMPKERFSAEFPKEGPSILRIQQVVRGDSAAYFCASSPGSTDTQYFGPGTRLTVL.